This T cell receptor (beta chain) was documented in a study of blood T cell repertoires in COVID-19. About the study: The analysed material was cDNA or gDNA that came from T cells, B-cell-depleted T cells, or PBMCs.

Assay used: immunoSEQ multiplex PCR; TCRdb lists only in-frame clones, some missing. The sample includes 200,000 to 300,000 clones, about nine tenths seen only once; the top ten take 3.5% to 4.5%. Germline assignment: CDR1 KGHSH and CDR2 LQKENI. Trimming pared 2 bases from V and 3 bases from J, leaving 7 bases between. CDR3 size: 14 residues. The sequencing sample was made of peripheral blood. This chain joins TRBV18 and TRBJ1-4, with D possibly being TRBD1 (6 bases). The sequence came from a woman aged 40 to 49 with acute or convalescent COVID-19. The CDR3 protein is CASSPAGANEKLFF. The CDR3 bases are TGTGCCAGCTCACCAGCAGGGGCTAATGAAAAACTGTTTTTT.